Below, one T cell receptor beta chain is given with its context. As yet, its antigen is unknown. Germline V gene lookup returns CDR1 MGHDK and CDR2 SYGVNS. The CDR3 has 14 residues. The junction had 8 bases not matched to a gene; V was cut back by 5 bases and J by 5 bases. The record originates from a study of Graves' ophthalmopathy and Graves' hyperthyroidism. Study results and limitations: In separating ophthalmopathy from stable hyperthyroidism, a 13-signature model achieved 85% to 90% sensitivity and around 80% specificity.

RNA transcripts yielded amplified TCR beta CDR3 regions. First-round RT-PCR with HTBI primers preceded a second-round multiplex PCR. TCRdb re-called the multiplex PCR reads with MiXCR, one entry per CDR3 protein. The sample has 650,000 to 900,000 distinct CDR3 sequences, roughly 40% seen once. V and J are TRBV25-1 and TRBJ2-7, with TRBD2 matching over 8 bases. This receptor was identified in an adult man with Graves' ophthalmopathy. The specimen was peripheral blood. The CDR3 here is CASSSGGEGHEQYF. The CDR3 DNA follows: TGTGCCAGCAGTTCGGGAGGGGAGGGCCACGAGCAGTACTTC.